This T cell receptor beta chain was sequenced during a study of shared clonotypes between healthy human individuals. On the study more broadly: Serving as donors were a couple of women and three men, whose ages spanned 18 to 49.

This clone occurred many times. Its matching antigen is unknown. V shed 1 base, J shed 3 bases, and the junction held 4 bases outside the gene matches. Germline lookup yields CDR1 LNHNV and CDR2 YYDKDF (reference sequence). The CDR3 length is 16 residues. Researchers ran the assay at a deep level. Original processing methods: In the immunoSEQ data, sequences were junction-only and lacked quality scores, so filtering differed. The method was immunoSEQ multiplex PCR; TCRdb's version includes in-frame clones alone and lacks a portion of them. V, J and clone size are those of that table, while D and trimming were read from the DNA. The data contain 450,000 to 550,000 clones, about four fifths of them singletons. Findings and caveats of the study: The sampled material consisted only of blood, and tissue repertoires are likely to differ.

Sequenced input: PBMCs. This chain joins TRBV15 and TRBJ2-1, with 9 bases fitting TRBD2. The source of this sequence is a woman aged 40 to 50 in good health. Some clones in this sample may be carry-over from other donors' samples. The CDR3 bases are TGTGCCACCAGCAGAGGCGGGAGGGCCCTCTACAATGAGCAGTTCTTC. This encodes CATSRGGRALYNEQFF.